The source of this T cell receptor beta chain is a study of control samples from healthy donors and cancer patients. This clone was detected a few times. The germline V gene has CDR1 MNHEY and CDR2 SMNVEV (reference sequence). Trimming cost V 4 bases and J 10 bases, with 12 bases left between them. This CDR3 is built from 12 residues. The data were produced by immunoSEQ multiplex PCR, yet TCRdb's version contains in-frame clones alone and is incomplete. The sample lists roughly 150,000 clones; 88% were seen once. The chain joins TRBV27 to TRBJ2-3; possibly TRBD2 for D (6 bases). The clonotype originates from a man aged 18 to 29 in good health. Specimen: blood. The CDR3 here is CASSSTWGAQYF. The CDR3 bases are TGTGCCAGCAGTTCCACTTGGGGGGCGCAGTATTTT.